The present entry profiles one TCR beta chain with its context. The data were obtained in a study of PD-1 blockade in mismatch repair-deficient tumors. Study overall: Enrolled about 2013-2016, patients had progressing, pretreated mismatch repair-deficient cancers of around 12 types.

The CDR3 is made up of 17 amino acids. Germline V gene data show CDR1 as SGHTA and CDR2 as FQGNSA. V lost 0 bases to trimming and J lost 5 bases, with 14 bases between them. The data were produced by immunoSEQ multiplex PCR, yet TCRdb's version contains in-frame clones alone and is incomplete. The sample has 20,000 to 30,000 clones; roughly 83% are singletons. The chain carries TRBV7-2 and TRBJ2-6, with unresolved D. Sequencing was performed on PBMCs, taken before pembrolizumab treatment. This TCR derives from an adult with mismatch repair-deficient cancer. CDR3 bases: TGTGCCAGCAGCTTAGCAGTTCCAACTCTCTGGGCCAACGTCCTGACTTTC. Its translation: CASSLAVPTLWANVLTF.